The sequence of this TCR beta chain was determined in a study of blood T cell repertoires in COVID-19. Profiling relied on immunoSEQ multiplex PCR, and the TCRdb table lists in-frame clones only, not all of them. The data show around 190,000 clones, with roughly 84% seen just once and 3% to 3.5% held by the top ten. Trimming shortened V by 1 base and J by 4 bases, and 13 bases separated the two germline ends. Germline lookup yields CDR1 SGHTA and CDR2 FQGNSA. This CDR3 is 15 amino acids long. Input material: PBMCs or T cells enriched from blood (not recorded which). The chain is built from TRBV7-2 and TRBJ1-1; maybe TRBD1 (5 bases). The source of this sequence is a woman in her thirties who had been exposed to COVID-19. The CDR3 DNA reads as TGTGCCAGCAGCTTAGATCTGGGGAGGGGCACTGAAGCTTTCTTT. Its protein product is CASSLDLGRGTEAFF.